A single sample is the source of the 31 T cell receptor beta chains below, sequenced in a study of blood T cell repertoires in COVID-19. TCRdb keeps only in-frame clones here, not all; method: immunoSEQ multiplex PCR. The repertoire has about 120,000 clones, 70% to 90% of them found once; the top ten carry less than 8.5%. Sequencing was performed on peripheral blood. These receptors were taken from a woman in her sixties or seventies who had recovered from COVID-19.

CDR3 sequence (DNA): TGTGCCAGCAGCTCCGCGGGGACTAGCTCCTACGAGCAGTACTTC. This encodes CASSSAGTSSYEQYF. The chain uses TRBV7-2 and TRBJ2-7; 8 bases are shared with TRBD2. With V trimmed by 4 bases and J by 0 bases, 5 bases remained unmatched. Germline CDR1 SGHTA, CDR2 FQGNSA. This CDR3 has 15 amino acids.

The CDR3 DNA sequence: TGTGCCAGCAGCGTGGGACTAGCGGACCGCTACGAGCAGTACTTC. This gives the protein CASSVGLADRYEQYF. The chain recombines TRBV9 with TRBJ2-7; 11 nucleotides line up with TRBD2. With 2 bases clipped from V and 3 bases from J, the junction kept 4 bases outside the gene matches. Germline CDR1 is SGDLS and CDR2 is YYNGEE. The CDR3 extends over 15 amino acids.

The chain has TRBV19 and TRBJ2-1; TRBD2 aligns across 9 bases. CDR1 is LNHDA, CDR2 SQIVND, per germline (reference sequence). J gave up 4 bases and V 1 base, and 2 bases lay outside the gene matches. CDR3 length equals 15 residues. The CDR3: CASSIGLAGYNEQFF. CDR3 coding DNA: TGTGCCAGTAGTATAGGGCTAGCGGGATACAATGAGCAGTTCTTC.

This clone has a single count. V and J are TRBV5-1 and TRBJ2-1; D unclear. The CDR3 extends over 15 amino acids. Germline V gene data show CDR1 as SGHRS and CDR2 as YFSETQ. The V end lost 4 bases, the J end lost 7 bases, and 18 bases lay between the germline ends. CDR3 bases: TGCGCCAGCAGCCCGAGGCTCCCCGGCGGAAATGAGCAGTTCTTC. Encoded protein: CASSPRLPGGNEQFF.

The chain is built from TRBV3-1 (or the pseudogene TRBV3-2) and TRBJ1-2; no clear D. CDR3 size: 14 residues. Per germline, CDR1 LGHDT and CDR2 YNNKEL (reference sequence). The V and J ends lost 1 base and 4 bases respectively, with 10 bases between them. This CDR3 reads CASSQGALLYGYTF. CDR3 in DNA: TGTGCCAGCAGCCAAGGGGCCCTCCTCTATGGCTACACCTTC.

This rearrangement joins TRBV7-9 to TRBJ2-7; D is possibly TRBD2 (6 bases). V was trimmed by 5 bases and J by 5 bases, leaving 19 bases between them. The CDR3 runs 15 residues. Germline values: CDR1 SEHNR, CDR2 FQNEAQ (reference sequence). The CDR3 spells CASSLGRGNHHEQYF. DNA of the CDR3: TGTGCCAGCAGCCTGGGCCGGGGGAACCACCACGAGCAGTACTTC.

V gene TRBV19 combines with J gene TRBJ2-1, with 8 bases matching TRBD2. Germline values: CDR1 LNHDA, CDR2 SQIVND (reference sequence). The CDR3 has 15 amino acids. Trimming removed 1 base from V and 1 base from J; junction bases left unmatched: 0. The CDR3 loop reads CASSIAGGSYNEQFF. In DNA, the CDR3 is TGTGCCAGTAGTATAGCGGGGGGGTCCTACAATGAGCAGTTCTTC. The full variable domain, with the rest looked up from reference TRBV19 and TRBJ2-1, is DGGITQSPKYLFRKEGQNVTLSCEQNLNHDAMYWYRQDPGQGLRLIYYSQIVNDFQKGDIAEGYSVSREKKESFPLTVTSAQKNPTAFYLCASSIAGGSYNEQFFGPGTRLTVL.

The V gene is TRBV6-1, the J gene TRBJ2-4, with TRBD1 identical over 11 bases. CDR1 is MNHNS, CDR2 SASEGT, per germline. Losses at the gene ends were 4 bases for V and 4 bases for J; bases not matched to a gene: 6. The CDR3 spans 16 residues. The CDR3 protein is CASSAGTGGGKNIQYF. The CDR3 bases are TGTGCCAGCAGTGCCGGGACAGGGGGGGGTAAAAACATTCAGTACTTC.

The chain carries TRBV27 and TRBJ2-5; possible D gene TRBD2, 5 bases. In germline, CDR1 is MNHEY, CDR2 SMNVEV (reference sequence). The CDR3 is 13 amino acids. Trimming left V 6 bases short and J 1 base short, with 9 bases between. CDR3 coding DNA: TGTGCCAGCAGCCCACTAGTCCAAGAGACCCAGTACTTC. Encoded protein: CASSPLVQETQYF.

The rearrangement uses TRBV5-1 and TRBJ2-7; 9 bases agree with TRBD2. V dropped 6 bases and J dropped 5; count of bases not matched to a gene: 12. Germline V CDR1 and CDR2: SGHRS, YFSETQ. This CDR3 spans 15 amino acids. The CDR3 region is CASTDLSGSGDEQYF. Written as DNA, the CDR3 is TGCGCCAGCACCGACCTTAGCGGGAGTGGCGACGAGCAGTACTTC.

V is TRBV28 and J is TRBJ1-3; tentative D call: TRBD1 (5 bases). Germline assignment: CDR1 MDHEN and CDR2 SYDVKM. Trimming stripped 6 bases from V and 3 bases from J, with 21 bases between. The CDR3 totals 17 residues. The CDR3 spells CASSSLTGGSGGNTIYF. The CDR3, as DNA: TGTGCCAGCAGCTCTCTGACGGGGGGATCGGGTGGAAACACCATATATTTT.

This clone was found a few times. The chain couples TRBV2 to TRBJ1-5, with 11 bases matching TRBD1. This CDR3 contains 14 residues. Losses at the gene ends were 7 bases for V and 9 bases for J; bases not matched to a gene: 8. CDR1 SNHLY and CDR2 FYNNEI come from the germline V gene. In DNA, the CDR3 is TGTGCCAGCAAACGGACAGGGGGCCCCTCGCCCCAGCATTTT. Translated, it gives CASKRTGGPSPQHF.

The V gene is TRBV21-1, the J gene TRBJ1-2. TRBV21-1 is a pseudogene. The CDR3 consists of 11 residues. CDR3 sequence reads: CASSRTVGYTF. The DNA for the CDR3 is TGTGCCAGCAGCAGAACTGTAGGCTACACCTTC.

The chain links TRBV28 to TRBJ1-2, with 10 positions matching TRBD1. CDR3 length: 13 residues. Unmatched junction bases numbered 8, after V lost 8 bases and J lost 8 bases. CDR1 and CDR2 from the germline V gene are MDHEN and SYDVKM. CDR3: CASGTGERLGYTF. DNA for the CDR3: TGTGCCAGCGGGACAGGGGAAAGGCTCGGCTACACCTTC.

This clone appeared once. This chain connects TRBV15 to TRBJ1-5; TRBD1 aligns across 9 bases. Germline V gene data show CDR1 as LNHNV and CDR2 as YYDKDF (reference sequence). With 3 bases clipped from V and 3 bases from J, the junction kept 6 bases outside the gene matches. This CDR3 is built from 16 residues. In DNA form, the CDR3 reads TGTGCCACCAGCAGTTCGGGGACAGGGTACAATCAGCCCCAGCATTTT. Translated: CATSSSGTGYNQPQHF.

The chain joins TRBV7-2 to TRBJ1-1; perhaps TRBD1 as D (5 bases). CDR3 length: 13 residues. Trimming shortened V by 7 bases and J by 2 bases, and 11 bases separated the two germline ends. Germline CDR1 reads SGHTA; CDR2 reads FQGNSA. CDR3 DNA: TGTGCCAGCACCCCTCAGGGAAACACTGAAGCTTTCTTT. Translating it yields CASTPQGNTEAFF.

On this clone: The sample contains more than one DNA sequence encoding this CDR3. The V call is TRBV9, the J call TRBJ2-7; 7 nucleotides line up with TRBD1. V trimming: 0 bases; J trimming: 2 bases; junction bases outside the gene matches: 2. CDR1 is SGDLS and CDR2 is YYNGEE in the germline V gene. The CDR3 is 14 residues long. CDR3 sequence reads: CASSVGTGTYEQYF. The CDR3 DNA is TGTGCCAGCAGCGTAGGGACAGGAACCTACGAGCAGTACTTC. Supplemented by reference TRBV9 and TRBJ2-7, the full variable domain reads DSGVTQTPKHLITATGQRVTLRCSPRSGDLSVYWYQQSLDQGLQFLIQYYNGEERAKGNILERFSAQQFPDLHSELNLSSLELGDSALYFCASSVGTGTYEQYFGPGTRLTVT.

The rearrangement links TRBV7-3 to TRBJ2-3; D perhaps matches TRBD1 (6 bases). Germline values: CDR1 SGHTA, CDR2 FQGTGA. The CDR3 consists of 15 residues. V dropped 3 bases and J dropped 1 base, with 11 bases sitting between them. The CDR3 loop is CASSFRGSGTDTQYF. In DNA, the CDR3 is TGTGCCAGCAGCTTCAGGGGTAGCGGCACAGATACGCAGTATTTT.

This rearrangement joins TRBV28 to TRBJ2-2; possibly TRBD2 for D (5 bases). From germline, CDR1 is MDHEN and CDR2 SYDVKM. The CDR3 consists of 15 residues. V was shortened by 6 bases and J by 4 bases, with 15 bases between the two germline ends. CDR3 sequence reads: CASSPRGRGTGELFF. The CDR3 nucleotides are TGTGCCAGCAGCCCTCGAGGGCGCGGCACCGGGGAGCTGTTTTTT.

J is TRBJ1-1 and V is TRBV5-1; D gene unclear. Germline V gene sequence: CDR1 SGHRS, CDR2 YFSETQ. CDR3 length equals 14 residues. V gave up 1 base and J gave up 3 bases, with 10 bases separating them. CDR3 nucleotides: TGCGCCAGCAGCTTGATCCACGGGTACACTGAAGCTTTCTTT. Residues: CASSLIHGYTEAFF.

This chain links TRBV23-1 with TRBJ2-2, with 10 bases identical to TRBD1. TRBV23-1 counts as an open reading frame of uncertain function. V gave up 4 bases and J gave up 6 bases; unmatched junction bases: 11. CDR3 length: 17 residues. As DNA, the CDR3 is TGCGCCAGCAGTCCTAGGGGCTCGACAGGGGGCCCCGGGGAGCTGTTTTTT. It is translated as CASSPRGSTGGPGELFF.

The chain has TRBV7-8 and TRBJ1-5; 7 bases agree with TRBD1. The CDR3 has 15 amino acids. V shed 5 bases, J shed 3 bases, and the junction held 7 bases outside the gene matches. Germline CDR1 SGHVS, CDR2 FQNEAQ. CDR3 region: CASSRTGQINQPQHF. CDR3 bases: TGTGCCAGCAGCCGAACGGGACAGATCAATCAGCCCCAGCATTTT.

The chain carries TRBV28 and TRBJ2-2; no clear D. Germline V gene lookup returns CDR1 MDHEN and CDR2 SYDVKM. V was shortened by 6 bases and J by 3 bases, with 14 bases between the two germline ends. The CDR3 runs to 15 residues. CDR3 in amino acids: CASSRADGYTGELFF. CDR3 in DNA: TGTGCCAGCAGCCGCGCCGACGGGTACACCGGGGAGCTGTTTTTT.

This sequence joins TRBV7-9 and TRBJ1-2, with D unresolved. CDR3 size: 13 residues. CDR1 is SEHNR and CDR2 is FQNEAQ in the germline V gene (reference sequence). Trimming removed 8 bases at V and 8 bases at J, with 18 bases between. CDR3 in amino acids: CASGPNIPPGYTF. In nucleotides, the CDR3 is TGTGCCAGCGGGCCCAATATACCACCGGGCTACACCTTC.

The CDR3 loop reads CASSLLGEAFF. In DNA, the CDR3 is TGTGCCAGCAGCCTGCTGGGCGAAGCTTTCTTT. The J gene is TRBJ1-1, the V gene TRBV5-5; D is uncertain. V lost 4 bases and J 8 bases, leaving 9 bases between the germline ends. The CDR3 totals 11 residues. Germline values: CDR1 SGHKS, CDR2 YYEKEE (reference sequence).

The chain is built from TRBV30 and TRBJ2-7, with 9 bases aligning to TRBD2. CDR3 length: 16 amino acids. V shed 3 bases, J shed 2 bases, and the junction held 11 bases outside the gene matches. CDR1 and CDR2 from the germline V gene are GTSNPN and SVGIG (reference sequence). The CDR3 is CAWRELAGWGAYEQYF. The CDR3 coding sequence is TGTGCCTGGAGGGAACTAGCGGGCTGGGGTGCCTACGAGCAGTACTTC.

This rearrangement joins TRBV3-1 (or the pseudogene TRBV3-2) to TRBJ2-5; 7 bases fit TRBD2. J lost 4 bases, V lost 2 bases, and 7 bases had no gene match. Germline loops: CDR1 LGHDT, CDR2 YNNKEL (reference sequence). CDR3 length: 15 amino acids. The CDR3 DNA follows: TGTGCCAGCAGCCAAAGATCGGGGGGAGGAGAGACCCAGTACTTC. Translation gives CASSQRSGGGETQYF.

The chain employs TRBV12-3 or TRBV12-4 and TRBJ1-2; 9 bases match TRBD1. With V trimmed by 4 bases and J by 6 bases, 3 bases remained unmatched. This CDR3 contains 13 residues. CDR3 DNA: TGTGCCAGCAGTTGGGGGACAGGGCATGGCTACACCTTC. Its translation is CASSWGTGHGYTF.

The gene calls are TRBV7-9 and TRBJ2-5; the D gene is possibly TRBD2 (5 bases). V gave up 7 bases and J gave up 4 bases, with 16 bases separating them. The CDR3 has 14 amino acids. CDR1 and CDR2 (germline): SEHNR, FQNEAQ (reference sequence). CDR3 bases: TGTGCCAGCACCACCTCTGCGGGTGGAGAGACCCAGTACTTC. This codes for CASTTSAGGETQYF.

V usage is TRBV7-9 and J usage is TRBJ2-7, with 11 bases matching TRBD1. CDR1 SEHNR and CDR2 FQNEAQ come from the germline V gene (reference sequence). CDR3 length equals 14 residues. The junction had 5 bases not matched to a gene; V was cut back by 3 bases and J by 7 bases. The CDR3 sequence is CASSLDRGLGEQYF. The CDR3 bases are TGTGCCAGCAGCTTGGACAGGGGGCTCGGAGAGCAGTACTTC.

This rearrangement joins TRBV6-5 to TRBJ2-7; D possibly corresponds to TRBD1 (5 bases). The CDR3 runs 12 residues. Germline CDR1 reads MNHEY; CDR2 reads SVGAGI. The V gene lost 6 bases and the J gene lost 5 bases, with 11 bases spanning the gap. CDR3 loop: CASRGLGNEQYF. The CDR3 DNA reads TGTGCCAGCAGGGGGCTTGGAAACGAGCAGTACTTC.